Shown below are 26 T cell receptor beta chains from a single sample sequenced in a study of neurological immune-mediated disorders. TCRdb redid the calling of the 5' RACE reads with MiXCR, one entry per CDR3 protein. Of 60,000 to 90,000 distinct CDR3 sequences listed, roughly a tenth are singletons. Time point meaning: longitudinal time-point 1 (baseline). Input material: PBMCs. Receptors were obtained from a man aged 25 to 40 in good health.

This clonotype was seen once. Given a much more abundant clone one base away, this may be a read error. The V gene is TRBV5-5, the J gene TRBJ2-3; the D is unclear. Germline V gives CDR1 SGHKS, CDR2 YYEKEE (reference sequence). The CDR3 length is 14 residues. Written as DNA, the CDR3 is TGTGCCAGCAGCTCAAAACGAAGCACATATACGCAGTATTTT. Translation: CASSSKRSTYTQYF.

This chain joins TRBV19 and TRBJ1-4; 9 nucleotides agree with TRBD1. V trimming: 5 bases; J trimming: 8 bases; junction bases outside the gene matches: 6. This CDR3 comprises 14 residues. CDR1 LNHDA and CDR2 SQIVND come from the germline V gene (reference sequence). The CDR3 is CASSPQGAEEKLFF. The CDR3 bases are TGTGCCAGTAGTCCACAGGGGGCAGAGGAAAAACTGTTTTTT.

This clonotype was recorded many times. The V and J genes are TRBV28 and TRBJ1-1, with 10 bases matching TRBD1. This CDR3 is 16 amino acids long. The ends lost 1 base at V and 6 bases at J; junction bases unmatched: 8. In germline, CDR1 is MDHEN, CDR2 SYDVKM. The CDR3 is CASSLFGGQGRAEAFF. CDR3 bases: TGTGCCAGCAGTTTATTTGGGGGACAGGGGAGAGCTGAAGCTTTCTTT.

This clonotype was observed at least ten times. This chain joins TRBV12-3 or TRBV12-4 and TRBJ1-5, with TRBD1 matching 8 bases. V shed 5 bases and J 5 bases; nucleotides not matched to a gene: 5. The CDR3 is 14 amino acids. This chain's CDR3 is CASSKGQADQPQHF. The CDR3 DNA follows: TGTGCCAGCAGTAAGGGACAGGCCGATCAGCCCCAGCATTTT.

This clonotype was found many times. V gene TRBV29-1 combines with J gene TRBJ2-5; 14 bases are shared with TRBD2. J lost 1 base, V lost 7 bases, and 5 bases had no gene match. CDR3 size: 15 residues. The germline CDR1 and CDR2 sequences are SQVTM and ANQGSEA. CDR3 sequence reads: CSGGLAGDPQETQYF. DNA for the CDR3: TGCAGCGGGGGACTAGCGGGAGATCCCCAAGAGACCCAGTACTTC.

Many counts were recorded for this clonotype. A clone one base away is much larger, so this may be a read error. CDR3 amino acids: CASRGQGGRTEAFF. CDR3 coding DNA: TGTGCCAGCAGAGGACAGGGGGGGAGGACTGAAGCTTTCTTT. The rearrangement joins TRBV6-2 or TRBV6-3 to TRBJ1-1; 10 bases are shared with TRBD1. The germline gives CDR1 MNHEY, CDR2 SVGEGT. The CDR3 is made up of 14 amino acids. After removal of 6 bases from V and 5 bases from J, the junction contained 6 bases not matched to a gene.

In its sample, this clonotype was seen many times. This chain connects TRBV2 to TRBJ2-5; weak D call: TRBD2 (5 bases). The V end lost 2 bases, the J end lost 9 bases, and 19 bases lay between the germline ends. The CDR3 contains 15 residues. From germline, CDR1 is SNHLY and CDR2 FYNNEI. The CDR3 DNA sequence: TGTGCCAGCAGTGAAAGAAGGACTGGCGGTAAGGCCCAGTACTTC. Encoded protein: CASSERRTGGKAQYF.

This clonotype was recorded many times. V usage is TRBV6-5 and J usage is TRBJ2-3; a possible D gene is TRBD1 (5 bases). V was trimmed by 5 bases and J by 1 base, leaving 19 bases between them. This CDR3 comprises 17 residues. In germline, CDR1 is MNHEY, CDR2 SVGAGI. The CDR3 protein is CASSLDGSLGRTDTQYF. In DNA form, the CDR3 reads TGTGCCAGCAGTCTAGACGGTAGTCTGGGGCGCACAGATACGCAGTATTTT.

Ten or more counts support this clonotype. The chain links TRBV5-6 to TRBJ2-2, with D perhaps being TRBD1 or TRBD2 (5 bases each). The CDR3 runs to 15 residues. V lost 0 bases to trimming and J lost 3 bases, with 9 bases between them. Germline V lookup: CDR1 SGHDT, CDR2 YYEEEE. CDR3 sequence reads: CASSLVQGDTGELFF. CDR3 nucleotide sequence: TGTGCCAGCAGCTTGGTCCAGGGAGACACCGGGGAGCTGTTTTTT.

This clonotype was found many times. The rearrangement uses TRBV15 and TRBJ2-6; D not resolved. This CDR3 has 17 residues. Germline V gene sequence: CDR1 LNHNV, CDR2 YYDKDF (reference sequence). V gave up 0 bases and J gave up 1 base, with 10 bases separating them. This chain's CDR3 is CATSRDRLVSGANVLTF. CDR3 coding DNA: TGTGCCACCAGCAGAGATCGGTTGGTATCTGGGGCCAACGTCCTGACTTTC.

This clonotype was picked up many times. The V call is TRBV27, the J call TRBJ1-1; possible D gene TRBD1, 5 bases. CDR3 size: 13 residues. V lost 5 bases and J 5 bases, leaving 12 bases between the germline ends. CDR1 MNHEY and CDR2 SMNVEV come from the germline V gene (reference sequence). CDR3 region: CASSGRGRTEAFF. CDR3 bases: TGTGCCAGCAGTGGTAGGGGCAGGACTGAAGCTTTCTTT.

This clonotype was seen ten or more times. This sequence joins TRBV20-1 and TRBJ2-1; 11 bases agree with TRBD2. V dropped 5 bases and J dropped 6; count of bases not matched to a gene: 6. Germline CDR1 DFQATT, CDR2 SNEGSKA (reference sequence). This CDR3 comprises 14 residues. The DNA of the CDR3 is TGCAGTGCTTATCCGGGACTAGCGGCCAATGAGCAGTTCTTC. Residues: CSAYPGLAANEQFF.

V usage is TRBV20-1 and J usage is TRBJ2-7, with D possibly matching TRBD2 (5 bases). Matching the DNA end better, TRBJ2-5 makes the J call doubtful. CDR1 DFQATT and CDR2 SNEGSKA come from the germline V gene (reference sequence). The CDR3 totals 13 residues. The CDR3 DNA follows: TGCAGTGCTAGACCGGACTTCCAAGAGACCCAGTACTTC. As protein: CSARPDFQETQYF.

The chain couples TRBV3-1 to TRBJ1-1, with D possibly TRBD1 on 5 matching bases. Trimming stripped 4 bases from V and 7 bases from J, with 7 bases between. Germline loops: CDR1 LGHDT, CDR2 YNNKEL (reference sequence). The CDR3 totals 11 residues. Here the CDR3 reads CASSPGREAFF. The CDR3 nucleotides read TGTGCCAGCAGCCCAGGGCGTGAAGCTTTCTTT.

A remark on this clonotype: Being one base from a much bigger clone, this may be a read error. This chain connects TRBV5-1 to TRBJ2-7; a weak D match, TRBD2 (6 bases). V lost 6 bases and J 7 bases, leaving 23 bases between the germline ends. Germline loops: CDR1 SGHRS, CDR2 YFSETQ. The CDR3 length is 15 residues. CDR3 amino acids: CASTHDLAAGGEQYF. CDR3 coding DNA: TGCGCCAGCACCCACGATTTAGCGGCAGGAGGGGAGCAGTACTTC. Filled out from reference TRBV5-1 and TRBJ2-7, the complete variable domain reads KAGVTQTPRYLIKTRGQQVTLSCSPISGHRSVSWYQQTPGQGLQFLFEYFSETQRNKGNFPGRFSGRQFSNSRSEMNVSTLELGDSALYLCASTHDLAAGGEQYFGPGTRLTVT.

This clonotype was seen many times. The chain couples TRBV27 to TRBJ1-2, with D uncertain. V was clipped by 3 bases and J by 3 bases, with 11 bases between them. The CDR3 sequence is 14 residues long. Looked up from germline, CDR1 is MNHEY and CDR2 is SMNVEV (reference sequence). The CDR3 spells CASSFIPVDYGYTF. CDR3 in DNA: TGTGCCAGCAGTTTTATTCCAGTCGACTATGGCTACACCTTC.

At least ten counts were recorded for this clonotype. CDR3 protein: CASSSIPGLAGLYNEQFF. In nucleotides, the CDR3 is TGTGCCAGCAGCTCGATCCCGGGACTAGCGGGACTTTACAATGAGCAGTTCTTC. This sequence joins TRBV11-2 and TRBJ2-1; 13 bases align to TRBD2. Germline V gives CDR1 SGHAT, CDR2 FQNNGV. The length of the CDR3 is 18 residues. The V and J ends lost 4 bases and 4 bases, in that order; junction bases with no gene match: 10.

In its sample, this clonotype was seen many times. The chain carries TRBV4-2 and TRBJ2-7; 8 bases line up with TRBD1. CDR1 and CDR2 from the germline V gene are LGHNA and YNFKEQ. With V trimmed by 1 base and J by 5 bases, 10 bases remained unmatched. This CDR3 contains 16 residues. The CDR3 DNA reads TGTGCCAGCAGCCAAGGATCTCAGGGGGCGCGGAACGAGCAGTACTTC. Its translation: CASSQGSQGARNEQYF.

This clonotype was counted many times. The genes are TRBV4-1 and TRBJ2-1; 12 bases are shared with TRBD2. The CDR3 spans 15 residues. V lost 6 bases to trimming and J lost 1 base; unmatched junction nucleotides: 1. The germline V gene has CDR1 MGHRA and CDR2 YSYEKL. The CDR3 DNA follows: TGCGCCAGCAGACTAGCGGGAGGTTCCTACAATGAGCAGTTCTTC. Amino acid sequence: CASRLAGGSYNEQFF.

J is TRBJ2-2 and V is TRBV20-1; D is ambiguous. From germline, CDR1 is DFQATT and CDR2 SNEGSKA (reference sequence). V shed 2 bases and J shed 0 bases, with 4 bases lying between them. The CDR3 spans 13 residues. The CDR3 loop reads CSARSANTGELFF. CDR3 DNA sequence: TGCAGTGCTAGATCCGCGAACACCGGGGAGCTGTTTTTT.

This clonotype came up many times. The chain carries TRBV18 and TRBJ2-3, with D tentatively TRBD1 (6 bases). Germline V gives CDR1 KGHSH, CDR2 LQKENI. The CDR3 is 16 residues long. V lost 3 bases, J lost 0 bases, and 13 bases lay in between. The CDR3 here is CASSPPAGASTDTQYF. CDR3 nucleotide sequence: TGTGCCAGCTCACCCCCGGCAGGGGCCAGCACAGATACGCAGTATTTT.

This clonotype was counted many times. CDR3 coding DNA: TGTGCCAGCAGTCCAGCCGGCCTTGCGGGACCTAGCACAGATACGCAGTATTTT. Amino acid sequence: CASSPAGLAGPSTDTQYF. This chain connects TRBV27 to TRBJ2-3, with D tentatively TRBD2 (6 bases). Germline lookup yields CDR1 MNHEY and CDR2 SMNVEV (reference sequence). The CDR3 length is 18 residues. V dropped 5 bases and J dropped 0 bases, with 21 bases sitting between them.

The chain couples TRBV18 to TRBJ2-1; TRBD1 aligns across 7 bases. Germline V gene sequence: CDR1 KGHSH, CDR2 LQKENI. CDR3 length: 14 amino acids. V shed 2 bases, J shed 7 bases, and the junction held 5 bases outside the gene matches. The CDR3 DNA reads TGTGCCAGCTCACCAGGACAGGCGGAAAATGAGCAGTTCTTC. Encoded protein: CASSPGQAENEQFF.

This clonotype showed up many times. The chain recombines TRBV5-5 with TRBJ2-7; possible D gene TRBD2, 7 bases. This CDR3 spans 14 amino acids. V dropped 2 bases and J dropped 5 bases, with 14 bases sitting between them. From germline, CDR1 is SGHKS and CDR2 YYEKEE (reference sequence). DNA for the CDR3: TGTGCCAGCAGCTTACGGGGGGCAGGAAACGAGCAGTACTTC. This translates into CASSLRGAGNEQYF.

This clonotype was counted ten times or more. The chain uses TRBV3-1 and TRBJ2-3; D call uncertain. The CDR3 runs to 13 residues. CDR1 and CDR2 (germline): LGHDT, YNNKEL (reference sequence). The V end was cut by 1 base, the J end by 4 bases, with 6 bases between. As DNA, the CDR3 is TGTGCCAGCAGCCAAGGGGCTTCAGATACGCAGTATTTT. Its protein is CASSQGASDTQYF.

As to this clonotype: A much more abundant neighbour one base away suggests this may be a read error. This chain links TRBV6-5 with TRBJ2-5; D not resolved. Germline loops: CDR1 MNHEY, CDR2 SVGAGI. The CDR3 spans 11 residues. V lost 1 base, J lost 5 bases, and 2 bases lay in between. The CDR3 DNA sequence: TGTGCCAGCAGTTACTTTGAGACCCAGTACTTC. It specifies CASSYFETQYF.